This paragraph reports one T cell receptor beta chain. Its target is unknown. The data are from a study of cytomegalovirus exposure and HLA in healthy donors. Whole-study results and caveats: Researchers catalogued 150 or so TCR beta chains as cytomegalovirus-associated.

Researchers ran the PCR with 60 Vbeta and 13 Jbeta primers. Authors' data handling: Unique TCR beta chains numbered approximately 80 million in a later analysis, with roughly 10 million shared. Sequencing was performed with immunoSEQ multiplex PCR; in TCRdb, only in-frame clones are kept and a portion is missing. D and trimming come from the DNA, and the V and J calls and clone size come from that table. The sample yields fewer than 200,000 clones, 60% to 80% seen once. Germline V gene lookup returns CDR1 ENHRY and CDR2 SYGVKD. The CDR3 extends over 17 amino acids. Trimming shortened V by 6 bases and J by 1 base, and 19 bases separated the two germline ends.

This rearrangement joins TRBV10-3 to TRBJ2-4; possible D gene TRBD1, 6 bases. This TCR derives from a woman aged 40 to 49 in good health and CMV-seropositive. The sequenced sample consisted of PBMCs. CDR3 in amino acids: CAIRDPDTTGAKNIQYF. CDR3 in DNA: TGTGCCATCAGGGATCCCGACACCACAGGGGCCAAAAACATTCAGTACTTC.